The subject of this entry is one T cell receptor (beta chain). Produced via immunoSEQ multiplex PCR; TCRdb's table is partial and in-frame only. The table lists approximately 150,000 clones, roughly nine tenths of them singletons. Germline V lookup: CDR1 DFQATT, CDR2 SNEGSKA (reference sequence). This CDR3 region has 16 residues. The ends were cut back, 3 bases at V and 7 bases at J, with 22 bases in the middle. This sample was included in a study of T cell responses to AZD1222 COVID-19 vaccine. The sequencing used peripheral blood, collected on day 0 of AZD1222 vaccination. The source is an adult in good health. This chain links TRBV20-1 with TRBJ2-1; TRBD2 is a possible D gene (7 bases). CDR3 amino acids: CSASRLAAGGGNEQFF. Written as DNA, the CDR3 is TGCAGTGCTAGTAGGCTAGCGGCCGGAGGGGGGAATGAGCAGTTCTTC.